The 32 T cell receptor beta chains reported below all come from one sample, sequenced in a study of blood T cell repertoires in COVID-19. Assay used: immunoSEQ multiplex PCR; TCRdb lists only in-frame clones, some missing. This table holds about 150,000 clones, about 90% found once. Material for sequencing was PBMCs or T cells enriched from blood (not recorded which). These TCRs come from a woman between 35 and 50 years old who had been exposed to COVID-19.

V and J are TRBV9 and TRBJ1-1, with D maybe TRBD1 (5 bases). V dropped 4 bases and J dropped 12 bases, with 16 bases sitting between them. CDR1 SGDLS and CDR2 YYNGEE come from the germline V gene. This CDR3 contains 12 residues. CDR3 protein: CASSTHGHGPFF. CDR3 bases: TGTGCCAGCAGCACCCACGGACATGGTCCTTTCTTT. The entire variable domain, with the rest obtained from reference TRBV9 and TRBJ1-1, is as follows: DSGVTQTPKHLITATGQRVTLRCSPRSGDLSVYWYQQSLDQGLQFLIQYYNGEERAKGNILERFSAQQFPDLHSELNLSSLELGDSALYFCASSTHGHGPFFGQGTRLTVV.

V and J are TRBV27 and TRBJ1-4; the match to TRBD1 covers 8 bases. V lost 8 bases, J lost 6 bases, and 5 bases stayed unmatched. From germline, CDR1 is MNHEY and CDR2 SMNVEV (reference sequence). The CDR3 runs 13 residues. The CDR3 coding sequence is TGTGCCAGCCGAGGACAGGGATATGAAAAACTGTTTTTT. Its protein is CASRGQGYEKLFF.

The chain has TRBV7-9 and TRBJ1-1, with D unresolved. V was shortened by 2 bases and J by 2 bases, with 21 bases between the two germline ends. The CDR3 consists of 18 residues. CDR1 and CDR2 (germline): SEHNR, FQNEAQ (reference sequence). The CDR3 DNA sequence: TGTGCCAGCAGCTTATTAGGGAGAGGTGAGAAATTAAACACTGAAGCTTTCTTT. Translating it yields CASSLLGRGEKLNTEAFF.

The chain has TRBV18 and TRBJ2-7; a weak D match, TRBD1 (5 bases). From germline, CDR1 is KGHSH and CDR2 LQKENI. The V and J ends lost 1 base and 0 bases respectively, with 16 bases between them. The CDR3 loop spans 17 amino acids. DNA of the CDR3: TGTGCCAGCTCACCACGCGCGGTACAGGACCTCTCCTACGAGCAGTACTTC. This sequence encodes CASSPRAVQDLSYEQYF.

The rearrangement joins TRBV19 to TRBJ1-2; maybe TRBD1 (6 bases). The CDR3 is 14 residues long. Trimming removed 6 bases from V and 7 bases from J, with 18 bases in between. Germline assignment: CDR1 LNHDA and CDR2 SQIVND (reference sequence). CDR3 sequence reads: CASRNYQGGFGYTF. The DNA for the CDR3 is TGTGCCAGTAGAAACTACCAAGGGGGATTTGGCTACACCTTC.

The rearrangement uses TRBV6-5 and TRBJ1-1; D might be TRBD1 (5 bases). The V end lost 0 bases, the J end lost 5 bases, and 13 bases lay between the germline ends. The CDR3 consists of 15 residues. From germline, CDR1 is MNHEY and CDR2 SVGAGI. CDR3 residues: CASSYSIGGGTEAFF. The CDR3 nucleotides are TGTGCCAGCAGTTACTCGATCGGGGGTGGAACTGAAGCTTTCTTT.

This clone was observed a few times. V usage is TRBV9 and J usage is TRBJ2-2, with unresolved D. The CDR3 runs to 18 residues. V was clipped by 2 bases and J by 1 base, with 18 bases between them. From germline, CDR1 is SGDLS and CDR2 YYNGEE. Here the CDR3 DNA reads TGTGCCAGCAGCGTTGGCAGGTTCCCTTCCCTGAACACCGGGGAGCTGTTTTTT. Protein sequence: CASSVGRFPSLNTGELFF.

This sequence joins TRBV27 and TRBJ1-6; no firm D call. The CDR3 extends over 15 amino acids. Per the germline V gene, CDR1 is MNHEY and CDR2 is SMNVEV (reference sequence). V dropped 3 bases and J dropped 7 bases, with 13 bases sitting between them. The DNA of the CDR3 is TGTGCCAGCAGTTTGATGGTGAGGTCCAATTCACCCCTCCACTTT. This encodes CASSLMVRSNSPLHF.

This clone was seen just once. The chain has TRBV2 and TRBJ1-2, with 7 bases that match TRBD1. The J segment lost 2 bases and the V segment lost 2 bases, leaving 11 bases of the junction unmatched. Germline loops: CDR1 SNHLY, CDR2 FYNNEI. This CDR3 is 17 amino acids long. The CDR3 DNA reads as TGTGCCAGCAGTGAAAGGGACAGAGGAGGGGAAAACTATGGCTACACCTTC. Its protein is CASSERDRGGENYGYTF.

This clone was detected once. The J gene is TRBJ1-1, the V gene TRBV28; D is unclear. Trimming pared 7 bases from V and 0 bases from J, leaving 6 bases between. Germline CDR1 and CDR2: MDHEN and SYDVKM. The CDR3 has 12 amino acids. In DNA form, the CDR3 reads TGTGCCAGCACCCCTATGAACACTGAAGCTTTCTTT. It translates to CASTPMNTEAFF.

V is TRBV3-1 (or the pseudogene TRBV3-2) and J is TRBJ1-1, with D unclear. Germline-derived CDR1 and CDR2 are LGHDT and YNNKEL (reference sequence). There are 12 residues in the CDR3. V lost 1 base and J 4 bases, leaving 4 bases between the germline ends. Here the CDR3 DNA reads TGTGCCAGCAGCCAAGCCCTCACTGAAGCTTTCTTT. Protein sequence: CASSQALTEAFF.

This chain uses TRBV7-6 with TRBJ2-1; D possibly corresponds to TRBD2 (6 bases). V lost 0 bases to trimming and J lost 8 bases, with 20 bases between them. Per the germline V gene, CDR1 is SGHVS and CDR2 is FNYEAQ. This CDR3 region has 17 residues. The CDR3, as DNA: TGTGCCAGCAGCTTAGCCTCTCTAACCTGGGAGGACGATGAGCAGTTCTTC. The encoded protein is CASSLASLTWEDDEQFF.

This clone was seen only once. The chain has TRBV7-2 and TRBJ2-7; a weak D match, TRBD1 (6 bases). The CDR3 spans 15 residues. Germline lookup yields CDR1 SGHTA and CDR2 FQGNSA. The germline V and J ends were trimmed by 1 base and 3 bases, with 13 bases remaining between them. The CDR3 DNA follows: TGTGCCAGCAGCTTAGGCAGGGGTGGTAACTACGAGCAGTACTTC. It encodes CASSLGRGGNYEQYF.

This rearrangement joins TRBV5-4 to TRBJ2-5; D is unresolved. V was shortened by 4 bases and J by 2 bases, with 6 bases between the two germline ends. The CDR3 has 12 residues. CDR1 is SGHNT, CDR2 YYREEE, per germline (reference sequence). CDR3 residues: CASSPGQETQYF. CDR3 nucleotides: TGTGCCAGCAGCCCCGGTCAAGAGACCCAGTACTTC.

The CDR3 reads CAISETGRANQPQHF. The CDR3 DNA sequence: TGTGCCATCAGTGAAACGGGAAGGGCCAATCAGCCCCAGCATTTT. V gene TRBV10-3 combines with J gene TRBJ1-5; D uncertain. V dropped 3 bases and J dropped 3 bases, with 12 bases sitting between them. Germline lookup yields CDR1 ENHRY and CDR2 SYGVKD. The CDR3 extends over 15 amino acids.

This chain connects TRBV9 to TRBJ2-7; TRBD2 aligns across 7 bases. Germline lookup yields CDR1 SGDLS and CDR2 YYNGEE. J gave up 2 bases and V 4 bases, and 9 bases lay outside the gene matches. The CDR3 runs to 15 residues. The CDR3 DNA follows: TGTGCCAGCAGCCCCCAGGGCGGGAGCCCCTACGAGCAGTACTTC. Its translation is CASSPQGGSPYEQYF.

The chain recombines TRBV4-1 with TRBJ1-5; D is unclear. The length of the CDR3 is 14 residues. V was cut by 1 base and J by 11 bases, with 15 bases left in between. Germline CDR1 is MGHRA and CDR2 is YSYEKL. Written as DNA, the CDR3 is TGCGCCAGCAGCCAAGCTCACCAGTACGTGTCCCAGCATTTT. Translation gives CASSQAHQYVSQHF.

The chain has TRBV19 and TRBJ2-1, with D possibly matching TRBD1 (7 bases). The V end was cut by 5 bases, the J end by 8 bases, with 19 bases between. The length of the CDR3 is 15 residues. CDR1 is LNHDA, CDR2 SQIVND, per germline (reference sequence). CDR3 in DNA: TGTGCCAGTAGTCCAACCCCAGGGGGACTGGATGAGCAGTTCTTC. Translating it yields CASSPTPGGLDEQFF.

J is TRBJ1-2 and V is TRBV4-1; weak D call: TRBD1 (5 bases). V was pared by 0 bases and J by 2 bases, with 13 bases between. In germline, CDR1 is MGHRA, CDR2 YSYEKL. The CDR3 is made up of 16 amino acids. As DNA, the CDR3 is TGCGCCAGCAGCCAAGAGAGGCAGGGAGGCAACTATGGCTACACCTTC. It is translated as CASSQERQGGNYGYTF.

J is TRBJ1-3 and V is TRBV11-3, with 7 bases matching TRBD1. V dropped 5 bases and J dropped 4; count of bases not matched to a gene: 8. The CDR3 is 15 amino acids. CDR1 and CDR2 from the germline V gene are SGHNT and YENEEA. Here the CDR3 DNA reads TGTGCCAGCAGCCGAACCGGGACAGAAGGAAACACCATATATTTT. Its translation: CASSRTGTEGNTIYF.

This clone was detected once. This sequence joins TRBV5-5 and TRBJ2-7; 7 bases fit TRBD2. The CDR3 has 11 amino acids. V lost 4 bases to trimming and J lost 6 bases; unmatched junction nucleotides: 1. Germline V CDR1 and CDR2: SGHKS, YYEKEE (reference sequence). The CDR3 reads CASSPGGEQYF. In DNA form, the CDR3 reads TGTGCCAGCAGCCCGGGGGGCGAGCAGTACTTC.

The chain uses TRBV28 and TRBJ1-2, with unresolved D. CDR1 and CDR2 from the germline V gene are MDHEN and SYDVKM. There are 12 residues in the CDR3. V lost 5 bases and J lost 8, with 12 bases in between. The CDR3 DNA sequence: TGTGCCAGCAGTCTCTCGACGGGAGGCTACACCTTC. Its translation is CASSLSTGGYTF.

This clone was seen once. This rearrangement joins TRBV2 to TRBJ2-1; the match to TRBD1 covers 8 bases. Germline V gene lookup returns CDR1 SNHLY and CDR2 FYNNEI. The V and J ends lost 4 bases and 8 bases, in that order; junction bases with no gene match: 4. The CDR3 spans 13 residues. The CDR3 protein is CASSGQGTDEQFF. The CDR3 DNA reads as TGTGCCAGCAGTGGACAGGGGACCGATGAGCAGTTCTTC.

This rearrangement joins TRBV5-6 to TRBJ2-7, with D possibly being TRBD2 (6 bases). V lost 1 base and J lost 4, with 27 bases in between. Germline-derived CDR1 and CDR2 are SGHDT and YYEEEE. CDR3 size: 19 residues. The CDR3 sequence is CASSLRSRARGSHRYEQYF. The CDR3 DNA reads TGTGCCAGCAGCTTGAGGTCGAGAGCGCGGGGCAGTCACCGATACGAGCAGTACTTC.

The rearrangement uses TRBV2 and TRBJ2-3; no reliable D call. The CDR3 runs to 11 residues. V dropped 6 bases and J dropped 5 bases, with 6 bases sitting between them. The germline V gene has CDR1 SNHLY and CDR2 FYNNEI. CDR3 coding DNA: TGTGCCAGCAGCTATCAAGATACGCAGTATTTT. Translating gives CASSYQDTQYF.

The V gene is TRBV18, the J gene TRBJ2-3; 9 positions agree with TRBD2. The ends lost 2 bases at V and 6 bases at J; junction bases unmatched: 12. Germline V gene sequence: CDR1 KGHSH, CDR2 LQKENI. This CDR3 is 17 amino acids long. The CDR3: CASSPIGTSPTSDTQYF. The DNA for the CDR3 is TGTGCCAGCTCACCAATTGGGACTAGCCCTACGTCGGATACGCAGTATTTT. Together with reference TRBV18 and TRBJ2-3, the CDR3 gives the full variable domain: NAGVMQNPRHLVRRRGQEARLRCSPMKGHSHVYWYRQLPEEGLKFMVYLQKENIIDESGMPKERFSAEFPKEGPSILRIQQVVRGDSAAYFCASSPIGTSPTSDTQYFGPGTRLTVL.

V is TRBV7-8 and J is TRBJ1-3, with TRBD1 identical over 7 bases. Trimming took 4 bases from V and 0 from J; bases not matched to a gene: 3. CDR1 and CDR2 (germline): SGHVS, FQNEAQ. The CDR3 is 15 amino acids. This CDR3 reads CASSSWDSSGNTIYF. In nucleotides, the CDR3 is TGTGCCAGCAGCTCCTGGGACAGCTCTGGAAACACCATATATTTT.

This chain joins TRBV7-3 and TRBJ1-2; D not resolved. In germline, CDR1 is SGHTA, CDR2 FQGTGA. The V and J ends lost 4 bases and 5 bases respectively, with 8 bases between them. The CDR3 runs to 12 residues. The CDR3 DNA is TGTGCCAGCAGCTCGGCAGGATATGGCTACACCTTC. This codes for CASSSAGYGYTF.

In DNA form, the CDR3 reads TGCGCCAGCAGCTTGGACGGGGATCGGAATCAGCCCCAGCATTTT. Translation gives CASSLDGDRNQPQHF. J is TRBJ1-5 and V is TRBV5-1; no firm D call. The CDR3 loop spans 15 amino acids. Germline CDR1 is SGHRS and CDR2 is YFSETQ. V was trimmed by 0 bases and J by 4 bases, leaving 11 bases between them. The whole variable domain, filled in from reference TRBV5-1 and TRBJ1-5, reads KAGVTQTPRYLIKTRGQQVTLSCSPISGHRSVSWYQQTPGQGLQFLFEYFSETQRNKGNFPGRFSGRQFSNSRSEMNVSTLELGDSALYLCASSLDGDRNQPQHFGDGTRLSIL.

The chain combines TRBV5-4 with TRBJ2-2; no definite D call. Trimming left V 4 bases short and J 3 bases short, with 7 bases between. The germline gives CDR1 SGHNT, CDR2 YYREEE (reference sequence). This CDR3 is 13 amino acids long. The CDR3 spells CASSRSYTGELFF. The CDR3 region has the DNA TGTGCCAGCAGCCGTTCTTACACCGGGGAGCTGTTTTTT.

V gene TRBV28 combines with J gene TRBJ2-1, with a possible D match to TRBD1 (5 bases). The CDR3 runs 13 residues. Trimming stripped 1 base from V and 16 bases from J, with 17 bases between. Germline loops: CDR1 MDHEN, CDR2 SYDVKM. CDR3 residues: CASSLSGRTQGFF. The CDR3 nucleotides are TGTGCCAGCAGTTTATCGGGCAGGACCCAGGGTTTCTTC. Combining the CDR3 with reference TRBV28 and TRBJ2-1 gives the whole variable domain DVKVTQSSRYLVKRTGEKVFLECVQDMDHENMFWYRQDPGLGLRLIYFSYDVKMKEKGDIPEGYSVSREKKERFSLILESASTNQTSMYLCASSLSGRTQGFFGPGTRLTVL.

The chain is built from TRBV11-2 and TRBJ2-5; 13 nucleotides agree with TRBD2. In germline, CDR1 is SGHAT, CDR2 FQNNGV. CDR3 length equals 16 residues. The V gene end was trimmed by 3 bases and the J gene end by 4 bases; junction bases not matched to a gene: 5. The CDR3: CASSLSTSGGRETQYF. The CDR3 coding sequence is TGTGCCAGCAGCTTGTCGACTAGCGGGGGGCGAGAGACCCAGTACTTC.